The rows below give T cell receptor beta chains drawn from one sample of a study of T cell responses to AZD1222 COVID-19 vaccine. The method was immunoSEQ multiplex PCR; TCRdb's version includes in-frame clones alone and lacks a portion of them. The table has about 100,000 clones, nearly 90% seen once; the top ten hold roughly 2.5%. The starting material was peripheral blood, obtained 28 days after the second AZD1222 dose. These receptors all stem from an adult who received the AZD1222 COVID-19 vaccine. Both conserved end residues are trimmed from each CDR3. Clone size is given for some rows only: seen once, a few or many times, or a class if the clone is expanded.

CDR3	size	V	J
ASSPSTGDQPQH	NA	TRBV18	TRBJ1-5
ASSLSGLRRELF	NA	TRBV5-4	TRBJ2-2
ASDRGPYNEQF	NA	TRBV11-2	TRBJ2-1
ASSAAMSRANYGYT	NA	TRBV5-1	TRBJ1-2
ASSQDNRRADT	NA	TRBV4-1	TRBJ1-2
ASSPSSRGLREKLF	NA	TRBV18	TRBJ1-4
ASSQGRSTNEKLF	NA	TRBV4-1	TRBJ1-4
AISESLPGQINEKLF	NA	TRBV10-3	TRBJ1-4
ASSLLGQDLGQPQH	once	TRBV28	TRBJ1-5
ASSYQGNTEAF	NA	TRBV5-5	TRBJ1-1
ASSLVGGSGANVLT	NA	TRBV7-9	TRBJ2-6